Listed below are T cell receptor beta chains from one sample, sequenced in a study of T cells in Graves' hyperthyroidism and ophthalmopathy. TCRdb fed the multiplex PCR reads into MiXCR, producing one record per CDR3 protein. In the table there are about 660,000 distinct CDR3 sequences, over 40% of which are singletons. Sequenced input: peripheral blood or thyroid tissue (not recorded which). The receptors shown here come from an adult man with Graves' disease, either hyperthyroidism or ophthalmopathy (not recorded which). Both conserved end residues are part of each CDR3. D genes are given only for firm matches. Not every row has a clone size; where given, it reads once, few, many or a size class.

j_call v_call clone_size d_call cdr3_aa cdr3_nt
TRBJ2-7 TRBV29-1 . TRBD2 CSVQAGGPHEQYF TGCAGCGTTCAAGCGGGAGGGCCCCACGAGCAGTACTTC
TRBJ2-7 TRBV5-1 . . CASSSRTRSEQYF TGCGCCAGCAGCTCACGGACAAGAAGCGAGCAGTACTTC
TRBJ2-7 TRBV5-1 . . CASSRAWGDEQYF TGCGCCAGCAGCCGCGCTTGGGGCGACGAGCAGTACTTC
TRBJ1-1 TRBV7-9 . TRBD1 CASSQYAGTGLTTEAFF TGTGCCAGCAGCCAATATGCCGGGACAGGGCTTACAACTGAAGCTTTCTTT
TRBJ1-2 TRBV7-9 . TRBD1 CASSLGQARGYTF TGTGCCAGCAGCCTCGGACAGGCGAGAGGCTACACCTTC
TRBJ1-2 TRBV12-3/TRBV12-4 few . CASSSNIEGYTF TGTGCCAGCAGCTCTAACATCGAGGGCTACACCTTC
TRBJ2-7 TRBV12-3/TRBV12-4 few . CASSFKGIEQYF TGTGCCAGCAGTTTCAAAGGGATAGAGCAGTACTTC
TRBJ1-5 TRBV12-5 . TRBD1 CASGLVTGAYSNQPQHF TGTGCTAGTGGTTTGGTGACAGGGGCTTATAGCAATCAGCCCCAGCATTTT
TRBJ2-7 TRBV7-2 many . CASSSGLNEQYF TGTGCCAGCAGCTCGGGACTCAACGAGCAGTACTTC
TRBJ1-6 TRBV29-1 . TRBD1 CSVGQGENSPLHF TGCAGCGTTGGTCAGGGGGAAAATTCACCCCTCCACTTT
TRBJ1-5 TRBV14 many . CASSRGLGQPQHF TGTGCCAGCAGCCGAGGTCTAGGGCAGCCCCAGCATTTT
TRBJ2-5 TRBV20-1 . TRBD1 CSASDREETQYF TGCAGTGCTTCTGACAGGGAAGAGACCCAGTACTTC
TRBJ1-1 TRBV7-6 . TRBD1 CASSSGQGATFF TGTGCCAGCAGCTCCGGACAGGGGGCCACTTTCTTT
TRBJ2-7 TRBV7-9 many . CASSSGIGDEQYF TGTGCCAGCAGCTCCGGGATCGGCGACGAGCAGTACTTC
TRBJ1-2 TRBV7-9 . . CASSPDSFYGYTF TGTGCCAGCAGCCCGGACAGTTTCTATGGCTACACCTTC
TRBJ2-5 TRBV29-1 . TRBD2 CSVVGLAGVQTQYF TGCAGCGTAGTGGGACTAGCGGGAGTTCAGACCCAGTACTTC
TRBJ1-1 TRBV29-1 many . CSVTRVLNTEAFF TGCAGCGTCACCAGGGTATTGAACACTGAAGCTTTCTTT
TRBJ2-6 TRBV15 . . CATSSQVGSGANVLTF TGTGCCACCAGCAGCCAAGTAGGCTCTGGGGCCAACGTCCTGACTTTC
TRBJ1-5 TRBV12-3/TRBV12-4 . . CASSSDRLGNQPQHF TGTGCCAGCAGCTCAGACAGACTTGGGAATCAGCCCCAGCATTTT
TRBJ1-4 TRBV15 . . CATSLNTEKLFF TGTGCCACCAGTCTGAACACTGAAAAACTGTTTTTT
TRBJ1-5 TRBV7-9 few . CASSQEGGSNQPQHF TGTGCCAGCAGCCAAGAAGGGGGTAGCAATCAGCCCCAGCATTTT
TRBJ2-7 TRBV20-1 . TRBD2 CSARPRLAGLFYEQYF TGCAGTGCTAGACCGCGACTAGCGGGACTCTTCTACGAGCAGTACTTC
TRBJ2-5 TRBV20-1 . TRBD1 CSAEDRLAAETQYF TGCAGTGCTGAGGACAGGTTGGCGGCAGAGACCCAGTACTTC
TRBJ1-5 TRBV5-1 . . CASSLVLGSESNQPQHF TGCGCCAGCAGCTTGGTGCTCGGCAGTGAGAGCAATCAGCCCCAGCATTTT
TRBJ2-2 TRBV9 . TRBD1 CASSQARGPGELFF TGTGCCAGCAGCCAAGCGAGGGGGCCCGGGGAGCTGTTTTTT
TRBJ1-5 TRBV20-1 . . CSATVGGSNQPQHF TGCAGTGCTACAGTAGGCGGGAGCAATCAGCCCCAGCATTTT
TRBJ1-5 TRBV2 . . CASSHTPGTNYQPQHF TGTGCCAGCAGTCATACACCCGGGACGAATTATCAGCCCCAGCATTTT
TRBJ2-5 TRBV20-1 . TRBD1 CSAEPGQPQETQYF TGCAGTGCGGAACCGGGACAGCCACAAGAGACCCAGTACTTC
TRBJ2-7 TRBV2 . TRBD1 CASSGRTGASSYEQYF TGTGCCAGCAGTGGAAGGACAGGGGCGAGCTCCTACGAGCAGTACTTC
TRBJ2-7 TRBV12-3/TRBV12-4 once TRBD1 CASRQGVYSYEQYF TGTGCCAGCAGACAGGGGGTTTACTCCTACGAGCAGTACTTC
TRBJ1-1 TRBV20-1 many . CSAKGRGEAFF TGCAGTGCTAAGGGGCGTGGGGAAGCTTTCTTT
TRBJ2-7 TRBV5-1 . . CASSLVVSDEQYF TGCGCCAGCAGCTTGGTGGTCTCGGACGAGCAGTACTTC